This record covers a single T cell receptor (beta chain). This record belongs to a study of cytomegalovirus exposure and HLA in healthy donors. Overall study: Researchers previously reported finding roughly 120 million unique TCR beta sequences from 170 million or so T cells.

The CDR3 extends over 15 amino acids. Per germline, CDR1 SEHNR and CDR2 FQNEAQ (reference sequence). Trimming pared 5 bases from V and 4 bases from J, leaving 18 bases between. Nominally healthy donors provided the samples, though records likely missed some immune exposures. It was with 60 Vbeta and 13 Jbeta primers that the PCR ran. This table comes from immunoSEQ multiplex PCR, and its TCRdb copy is limited to in-frame clones, with some not included. This table holds about 160,000 clones, around 75% found once. Sample: PBMCs. The receptor comes from a man younger than 30 in good health and CMV-seronegative. V usage is TRBV7-9 and J usage is TRBJ2-7; maybe TRBD2 (6 bases). CDR3 loop: CASSPGNGGEYEQYF. CDR3 in DNA: TGTGCCAGCAGCCCCGGAAACGGCGGGGAATACGAGCAGTACTTC.